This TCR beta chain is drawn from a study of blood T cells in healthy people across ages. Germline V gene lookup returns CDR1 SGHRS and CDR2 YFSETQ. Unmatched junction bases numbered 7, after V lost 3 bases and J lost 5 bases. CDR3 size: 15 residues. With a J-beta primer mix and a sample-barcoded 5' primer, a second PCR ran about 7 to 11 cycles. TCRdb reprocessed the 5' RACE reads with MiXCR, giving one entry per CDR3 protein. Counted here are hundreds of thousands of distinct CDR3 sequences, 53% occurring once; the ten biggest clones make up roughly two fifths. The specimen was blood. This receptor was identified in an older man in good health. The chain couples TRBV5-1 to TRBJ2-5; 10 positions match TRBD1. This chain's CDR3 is CASSSPGQGSETQYF. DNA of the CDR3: TGCGCCAGCAGCTCGCCGGGACAGGGGAGTGAGACCCAGTACTTC.